The 22 T cell receptor beta chains in this list originate from one sample, sequenced in a study of response to subunit inactivated influenza vaccine. From the RT-PCR reads, TCRdb called clonotypes with MiXCR, one entry per CDR3 protein. The data show hundreds of thousands of distinct CDR3 sequences, approximately 15% seen once. Sequenced material: PBMCs from blood, taken around 14 days before vaccination. The receptors shown here come from a man over 45 who received an inactivated influenza vaccine.

The chain combines TRBV20-1 with TRBJ1-6; D ambiguous. Trimming stripped 3 bases from V and 8 bases from J, with 11 bases between. Germline lookup yields CDR1 DFQATT and CDR2 SNEGSKA (reference sequence). There are 13 residues in the CDR3. This CDR3 reads CSASKRWDSPLHF. The CDR3 coding sequence is TGCAGTGCTAGTAAGCGGTGGGATTCACCCCTCCACTTT.

The rearrangement uses TRBV12-3 or TRBV12-4 and TRBJ2-7; 7 nucleotides line up with TRBD1. This CDR3 has 14 amino acids. V was clipped by 6 bases and J by 3 bases; unmatched bases: 8. The DNA of the CDR3 is TGTGCCAGCAGCGACAGGGATCTTTTCTACGAGCAGTACTTC. As protein: CASSDRDLFYEQYF.

CDR3 amino acids: CASSTRLAAYNEQFF. CDR3 nucleotide sequence: TGTGCCAGCAGTACCCGACTAGCGGCCTACAATGAGCAGTTCTTC. The chain employs TRBV6-2 or TRBV6-3 and TRBJ2-1; 9 bases are a match to TRBD2. Germline loops: CDR1 MNHEY, CDR2 SVGEGT. There are 15 residues in the CDR3. V dropped 5 bases and J dropped 2; count of bases not matched to a gene: 4.

The chain employs TRBV20-1 and TRBJ1-1; D unclear. Germline V lookup: CDR1 DFQATT, CDR2 SNEGSKA (reference sequence). Between the trimmed V and J ends, which lost 0 bases and 1 base, there was a span of 9 bases. This CDR3 is built from 14 residues. CDR3 in amino acids: CSARDEEGNTEAFF. In DNA form, the CDR3 reads TGCAGTGCTAGAGACGAGGAAGGGAACACTGAAGCTTTCTTT.

This clonotype showed up just a few times. The V call is TRBV12-3 or TRBV12-4, the J call TRBJ1-3; D ambiguous. With 5 bases removed from V and 4 bases from J, the gap between germline ends came to 15 bases. The CDR3 spans 15 residues. CDR3 region: CASSERALTGNTIYF. The CDR3 nucleotides read TGTGCCAGCAGTGAGAGGGCGCTAACGGGAAACACCATATATTTT.

The sample holds a few counts of this clonotype. The chain carries TRBV25-1 and TRBJ1-5, with D unclear. Germline V gene lookup returns CDR1 MGHDK and CDR2 SYGVNS. The germline V and J ends were trimmed by 1 base and 6 bases, with 10 bases remaining between them. This CDR3 is built from 14 residues. The CDR3 reads CASSEWEEAQPQHF. CDR3 DNA: TGTGCCAGCAGTGAATGGGAGGAGGCTCAGCCCCAGCATTTT.

The genes are TRBV6-2 or TRBV6-3 and TRBJ2-1; D possibly corresponds to TRBD2 (7 bases). With 8 bases removed from V and 4 bases from J, the gap between germline ends came to 15 bases. The CDR3 sequence is 14 residues long. Germline V gene lookup returns CDR1 MNHEY and CDR2 SVGEGT. In DNA form, the CDR3 reads TGTGCCAGCGGGCGGGGGCCACTATACAATGAGCAGTTCTTC. Encoded protein: CASGRGPLYNEQFF.

This clonotype was seen a handful of times. The rearrangement joins TRBV7-2 to TRBJ2-7; D remains unclear. This CDR3 has 13 residues. Trimming removed 2 bases at V and 6 bases at J, with 11 bases between. From germline, CDR1 is SGHTA and CDR2 FQGNSA. The CDR3 sequence is CASSLRIPPEQYF. DNA for the CDR3: TGTGCCAGCAGCTTACGCATTCCCCCCGAGCAGTACTTC. Variable domain in full (rest from reference TRBV7-2 and TRBJ2-7): GAGVSQSPSNKVTEKGKDVELRCDPISGHTALYWYRQSLGQGLEFLIYFQGNSAPDKSGLPSDRFSAERTGGSVSTLTIQRTQQEDSAVYLCASSLRIPPEQYFGPGTRLTVT.

V usage is TRBV5-6 and J usage is TRBJ2-3; D call uncertain. The V end was cut by 2 bases, the J end by 2 bases, with 9 bases between. This CDR3 comprises 14 residues. Germline CDR1 and CDR2: SGHDT and YYEEEE. The CDR3 region is CASSFPFSTDTQYF. CDR3 coding DNA: TGTGCCAGCAGCTTCCCCTTTTCCACAGATACGCAGTATTTT.

CDR3 sequence (DNA): TGTGCCACCCTCGGGGGGGGCCGGGAGGGGTCACCCCTCCACTTT. Protein product: CATLGGGREGSPLHF. The V and J genes are TRBV28 and TRBJ1-6, with D maybe TRBD1 (6 bases). The CDR3 has 15 amino acids. CDR1 is MDHEN and CDR2 is SYDVKM in the germline V gene. V shed 10 bases and J shed 10 bases, with 23 bases lying between them.

This clonotype has only a few counts. The V gene is TRBV12-3 or TRBV12-4, the J gene TRBJ2-1; no definite D call. Trimming took 8 bases from V and 10 from J, leaving 24 bases between them. The CDR3 sequence is 15 residues long. The CDR3: CASSFWAITHSEQFF. The CDR3 DNA sequence: TGTGCCAGCTCCTTTTGGGCCATTACACACTCCGAGCAGTTCTTC.

This clonotype has just a few counts. CDR3 nucleotides: TGTGCCAGCTCCTGGGGCGGCCCTGCTCAGTACTTC. Translating it yields CASSWGGPAQYF. This sequence joins TRBV6-2 or TRBV6-3 and TRBJ2-7; possible D gene TRBD1, 5 bases. CDR1 MNHEY and CDR2 SVGEGT come from the germline V gene. V lost 8 bases to trimming and J lost 10 bases, with 18 bases between them. The CDR3 sequence is 12 residues long.

This clonotype was seen only a few times. This rearrangement joins TRBV14 to TRBJ2-3; D possibly corresponds to TRBD1 (5 bases). The germline V gene encodes CDR1 SGHDN and CDR2 FVKESK. The CDR3 consists of 15 residues. The germline V and J ends were trimmed by 6 bases and 1 base, with 14 bases remaining between them. Written as DNA, the CDR3 is TGTGCCAGCAGTCACTCCGGCAGGGGCACAGATACGCAGTATTTT. Its translation is CASSHSGRGTDTQYF. The complete variable domain, with remaining parts taken from reference TRBV14 and TRBJ2-3, reads EAGVTQFPSHSVIEKGQTVTLRCDPISGHDNLYWYRRVMGKEIKFLLHFVKESKQDESGMPNNRFLAERTGGTYSTLKVQPAELEDSGVYFCASSHSGRGTDTQYFGPGTRLTVL.

The chain carries TRBV28 and TRBJ1-5; TRBD1 might be the D (5 bases). CDR3 length equals 15 residues. Trimming took 4 bases from V and 2 from J, leaving 12 bases between them. CDR1 MDHEN and CDR2 SYDVKM come from the germline V gene. DNA for the CDR3: TGTGCCAGCAGTTCCCGCCAGGGAGGCAATCAGCCCCAGCATTTT. Protein: CASSSRQGGNQPQHF.

The V and J genes are TRBV7-3 and TRBJ2-1; weak D call: TRBD2 (6 bases). There are 13 residues in the CDR3. Germline V CDR1 and CDR2: SGHTA, FQGTGA. V gave up 2 bases and J gave up 8 bases, with 10 bases separating them. The CDR3 loop is CASSLVTGDEQFF. The CDR3, as DNA: TGTGCCAGCAGCTTAGTAACGGGAGATGAGCAGTTCTTC.

The sample holds a few counts of this clonotype. V gene TRBV7-2 combines with J gene TRBJ2-4; D possibly corresponds to TRBD2 (5 bases). Germline-derived CDR1 and CDR2 are SGHTA and FQGNSA. The CDR3 spans 15 residues. Trimming left V 0 bases short and J 2 bases short, with 8 bases between. CDR3 in amino acids: CASSLAWETKNIQYF. The CDR3 region has the DNA TGTGCCAGCAGCTTAGCTTGGGAGACCAAAAACATTCAGTACTTC.

The V gene is TRBV27, the J gene TRBJ2-1, with 11 bases fitting TRBD2. CDR1 MNHEY and CDR2 SMNVEV come from the germline V gene (reference sequence). This CDR3 has 16 residues. The junction had 6 bases not matched to a gene; V was cut back by 5 bases and J by 3 bases. The CDR3 loop reads CASSTRLAGFYNEQFF. The CDR3 region has the DNA TGTGCCAGCAGTACTAGACTAGCGGGATTCTACAATGAGCAGTTCTTC.

This clonotype has at least ten counts. The gene calls are TRBV20-1 and TRBJ2-7; 9 bases map to TRBD1. Germline V gives CDR1 DFQATT, CDR2 SNEGSKA (reference sequence). The CDR3 has 14 amino acids. V gave up 5 bases and J gave up 3 bases; unmatched junction bases: 8. The CDR3 sequence: CSAYPGTGHYEQYF. The CDR3 coding sequence is TGCAGTGCTTACCCCGGGACAGGGCACTACGAGCAGTACTTC.

The rearrangement uses TRBV5-1 and TRBJ1-1; D unresolved. V was pared by 3 bases and J by 5 bases, with 14 bases between. The CDR3 runs 14 residues. The germline V gene has CDR1 SGHRS and CDR2 YFSETQ. The CDR3 region is CASSSTPQETEAFF. For the CDR3, the DNA is TGCGCCAGCAGCTCCACCCCCCAGGAGACTGAAGCTTTCTTT.

The chain links TRBV20-1 to TRBJ1-2; D is perhaps TRBD1 (6 bases). Germline V lookup: CDR1 DFQATT, CDR2 SNEGSKA (reference sequence). V gave up 1 base and J gave up 6 bases, with 15 bases separating them. This CDR3 has 14 residues. The CDR3 reads CSARGDTEIHGYTF. The CDR3 DNA reads TGCAGTGCTAGAGGGGACACAGAGATCCATGGCTACACCTTC.

The chain joins TRBV3-1 to TRBJ2-4; 8 positions agree with TRBD2. With 3 bases clipped from V and 2 bases from J, the junction kept 6 bases outside the gene matches. The CDR3 extends over 16 amino acids. Germline V gives CDR1 LGHDT, CDR2 YNNKEL (reference sequence). The CDR3 loop reads CASSQVAGSSKNIQYF. The CDR3 coding sequence is TGTGCCAGCAGCCAGGTAGCGGGGAGCTCCAAAAACATTCAGTACTTC.

The genes are TRBV4-2 and TRBJ2-1; D gene unclear. Looked up from germline, CDR1 is LGHNA and CDR2 is YNFKEQ. The CDR3 is 17 amino acids. Trimming pared 1 base from V and 3 bases from J, leaving 16 bases between. The CDR3 is CASSQGNGLPGYNEQFF. The CDR3 region has the DNA TGTGCCAGCAGCCAAGGGAATGGCCTTCCAGGCTACAATGAGCAGTTCTTC.